This T cell receptor beta chain was sequenced for a study of blood T cell repertoires in COVID-19. Looking at the study overall: Italy, Spain and the United States were the sources of the convalescent and acute COVID-19 samples. From T cells, B-cell-depleted T cells, or PBMCs came the material, which was cDNA or gDNA.

As originally analysed: Reference gene primer amplification gave nucleated cell count estimates. Clones were read by immunoSEQ multiplex PCR, and TCRdb kept only the in-frame ones, dropping some. D and trimming come from the DNA, and the V and J calls and clone size come from that table. The sample comprises nearly 200,000 clones, 84% of which are singletons, and 4.5% to 5.5% rests with the top ten. The CDR3 spans 15 residues. V was pared by 6 bases and J by 5 bases, with 9 bases of the junction left unmatched. Per the germline V gene, CDR1 is MDHEN and CDR2 is SYDVKM. Sequencing was performed on peripheral blood. This chain uses TRBV28 with TRBJ1-5; TRBD1 aligns across 8 bases. The TCR comes from a woman in her 70s with active or convalescent COVID-19. CDR3 DNA sequence: TGTGCCAGCAGAAACTCAGGGGGCCTGGATCAGCCCCAGCATTTT. Translation: CASRNSGGLDQPQHF.